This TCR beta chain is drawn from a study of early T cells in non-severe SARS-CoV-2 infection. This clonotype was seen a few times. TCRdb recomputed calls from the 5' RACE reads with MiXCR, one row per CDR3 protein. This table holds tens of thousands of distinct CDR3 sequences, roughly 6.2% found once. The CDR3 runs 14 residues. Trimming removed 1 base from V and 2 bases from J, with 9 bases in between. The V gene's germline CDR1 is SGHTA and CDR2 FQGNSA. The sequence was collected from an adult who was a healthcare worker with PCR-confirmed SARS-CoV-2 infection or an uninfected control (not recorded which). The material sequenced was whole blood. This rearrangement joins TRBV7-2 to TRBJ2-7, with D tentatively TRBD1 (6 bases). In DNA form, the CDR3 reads TGTGCCAGCAGCTTAGTGGCAGGGGCCTACGAGCAGTACTTC. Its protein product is CASSLVAGAYEQYF.